Below, one T cell receptor beta chain is given with its context. Its antigen is not known. The sample is drawn from a study of CD8 T cells in ankylosing spondylitis. General study results and limits: Disease-linked clones had a CD8+ phenotype and relatively low frequency in peripheral blood. Past research had described some motif variants in reactive arthritis synovial fluid and blood. In ankylosing spondylitis blood, a motif of eight highly homologous TCR beta variants appeared characteristic. Significant enrichment of disease-linked clones was reported in matched ankylosing spondylitis synovial fluid.

TCRdb passed the 5' RACE reads through MiXCR, listing each CDR3 protein once. The sample holds about 500,000 distinct CDR3 sequences; approximately 5% are singletons and the top ten take under 4.5%. The clonotype originates from a male donor with ankylosing spondylitis. Sequences were obtained from blood, either unsorted or a sorted T cell fraction (not recorded which).

This CDR3 is CASSSDREGYEQYF. For the CDR3, the DNA is TGCGCCAGCAGCTCGGACAGGGAAGGCTACGAGCAGTACTTC. The chain is built from TRBV5-1 and TRBJ2-7; 8 nucleotides match TRBD1. Germline V gives CDR1 SGHRS, CDR2 YFSETQ. This CDR3 has 14 residues. The junction had 5 bases not matched to a gene; V was cut back by 3 bases and J by 3 bases.